This paragraph covers one T cell receptor beta chain sequence. Recovered Cohort 3 donors showed two negative PCRs, clearance, or symptom resolution. The data derive from a study of blood T cell repertoires in COVID-19. Study background: Nucleic acid was either cDNA or gDNA, and it came from T cells, B-cell-depleted T cells, or PBMCs.

Source study methods: Estimated nucleated cell counts came from reference gene primer amplification. Profiled with immunoSEQ multiplex PCR; TCRdb holds only in-frame clones, not every one. The V and J calls and clone size come from that table; D and trimming were worked out from the DNA. The sample gives under 450,000 clones, roughly four fifths of which show up once; 5% to 6% is in the top ten. Germline V lookup: CDR1 DFQATT, CDR2 SNEGSKA (reference sequence). Trimming removed 3 bases from V and 4 bases from J, with 16 bases in between. The CDR3 has 15 amino acids. This TCR came from a woman between 50 and 59 years old who had recovered from COVID-19. The sequenced sample was PBMCs or T cells enriched from blood (not recorded which). This sequence joins TRBV20-1 and TRBJ2-1, with TRBD2 as a possible D gene (5 bases). CDR3 sequence (DNA): TGCAGTGCTAGTTTGCTCCCGCGGAGGTACAATGAGCAGTTCTTC. Translation gives CSASLLPRRYNEQFF.